This T cell receptor (beta chain) was captured in a study of blood T cell repertoires in COVID-19. Overall study: The samples span acute and convalescent COVID-19 from the United States, Italy and Spain. PBMCs, B-cell-depleted T cells, or T cells were the source of the cDNA or gDNA that made up the material.

As processed by the authors: Amplification of reference gene primers was used by the study to estimate nucleated cell counts. Sequencing used immunoSEQ multiplex PCR; TCRdb keeps in-frame clones, though not all of them. The V and J calls and the clone size are those of that table, but D and trimming were determined from the DNA. This table holds roughly 200,000 clones, about 91% found once. This CDR3 has 16 residues. Germline CDR1 reads LGHDT; CDR2 reads YNNKEL (reference sequence). Trimming took 1 base from V and 2 from J, leaving 9 bases between them. This TCR was sampled from a woman between 25 and 40 years old with acute or convalescent COVID-19. Sequencing input: peripheral blood. This sequence joins TRBV3-1 (or the pseudogene TRBV3-2) and TRBJ2-6, with no clear D. CDR3 amino acids: CASSQGLAAGANVLTF. The DNA of the CDR3 is TGTGCCAGCAGCCAAGGGTTGGCGGCTGGGGCCAACGTCCTGACTTTC.